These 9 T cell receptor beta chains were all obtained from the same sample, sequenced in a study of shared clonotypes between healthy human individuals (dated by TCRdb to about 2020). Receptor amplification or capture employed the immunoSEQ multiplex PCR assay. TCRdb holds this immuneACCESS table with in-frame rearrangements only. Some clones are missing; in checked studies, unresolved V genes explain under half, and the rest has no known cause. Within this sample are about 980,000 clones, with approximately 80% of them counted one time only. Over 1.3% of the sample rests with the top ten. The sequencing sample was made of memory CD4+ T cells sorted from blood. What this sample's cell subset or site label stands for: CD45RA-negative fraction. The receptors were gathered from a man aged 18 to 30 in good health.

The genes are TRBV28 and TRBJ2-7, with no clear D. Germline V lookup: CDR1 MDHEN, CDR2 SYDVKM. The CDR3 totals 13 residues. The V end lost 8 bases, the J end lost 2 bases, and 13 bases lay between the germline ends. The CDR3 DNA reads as TGTGCCAGCCTTTACCGAGGCACCTACGAGCAGTACTTC. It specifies CASLYRGTYEQYF.

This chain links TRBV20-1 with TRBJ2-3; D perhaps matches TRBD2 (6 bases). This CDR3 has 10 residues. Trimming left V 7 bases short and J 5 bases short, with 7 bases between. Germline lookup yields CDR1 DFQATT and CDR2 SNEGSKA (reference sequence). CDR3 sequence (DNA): TGCAGTGGACTAGTAGATACGCAGTATTTT. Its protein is CSGLVDTQYF.

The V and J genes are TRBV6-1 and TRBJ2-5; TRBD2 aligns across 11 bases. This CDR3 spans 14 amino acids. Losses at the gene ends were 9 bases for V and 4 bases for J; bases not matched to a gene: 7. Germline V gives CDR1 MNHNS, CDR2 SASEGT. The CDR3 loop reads CASLSGGAGETQYF. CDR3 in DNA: TGTGCCAGTCTTAGCGGGGGGGCGGGAGAGACCCAGTACTTC.

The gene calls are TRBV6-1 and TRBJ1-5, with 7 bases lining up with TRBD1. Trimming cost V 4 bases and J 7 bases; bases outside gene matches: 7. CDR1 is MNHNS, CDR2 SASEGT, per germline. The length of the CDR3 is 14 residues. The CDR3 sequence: CASSVVGGGQPQHF. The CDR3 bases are TGTGCCAGCAGTGTGGTAGGGGGCGGACAGCCCCAGCATTTT.

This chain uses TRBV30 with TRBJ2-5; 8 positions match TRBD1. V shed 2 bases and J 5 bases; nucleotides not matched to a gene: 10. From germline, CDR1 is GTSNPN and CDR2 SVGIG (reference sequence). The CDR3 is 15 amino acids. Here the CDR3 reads CAWSSGGTGLETQYF. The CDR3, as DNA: TGTGCCTGGAGTTCAGGGGGCACGGGGTTGGAGACCCAGTACTTC.

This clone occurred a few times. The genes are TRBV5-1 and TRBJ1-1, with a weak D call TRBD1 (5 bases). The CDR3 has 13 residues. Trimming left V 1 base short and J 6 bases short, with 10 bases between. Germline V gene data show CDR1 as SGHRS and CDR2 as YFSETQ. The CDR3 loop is CASSLWGLAEAFF. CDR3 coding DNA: TGCGCCAGCAGCTTGTGGGGGTTAGCTGAAGCTTTCTTT.

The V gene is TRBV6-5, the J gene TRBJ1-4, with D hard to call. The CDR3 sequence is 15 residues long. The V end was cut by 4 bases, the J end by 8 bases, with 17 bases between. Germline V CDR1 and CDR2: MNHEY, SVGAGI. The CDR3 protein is CASSSSSRREEKLFF. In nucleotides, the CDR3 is TGTGCCAGCAGTTCTTCAAGCCGGCGGGAAGAAAAACTGTTTTTT.

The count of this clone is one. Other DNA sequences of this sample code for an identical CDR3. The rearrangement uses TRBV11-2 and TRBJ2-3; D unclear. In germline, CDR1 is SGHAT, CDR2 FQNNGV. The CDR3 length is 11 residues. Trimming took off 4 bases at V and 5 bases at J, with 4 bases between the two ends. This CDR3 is CASSSGDTQYF. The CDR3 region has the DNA TGTGCCAGCAGCTCGGGAGATACGCAGTATTTT.

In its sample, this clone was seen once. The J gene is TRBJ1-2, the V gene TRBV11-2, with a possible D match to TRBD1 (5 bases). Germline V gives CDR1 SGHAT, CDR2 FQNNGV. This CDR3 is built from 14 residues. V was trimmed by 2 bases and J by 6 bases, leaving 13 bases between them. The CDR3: CASSLMQGLNGYTF. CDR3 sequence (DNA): TGTGCCAGCAGCTTAATGCAGGGATTGAATGGCTACACCTTC.